Listed below are T cell receptor beta chains from one sample, sequenced in a study of CD8+ T cells in alopecia areata. Measured with immunoSEQ multiplex PCR; TCRdb has only the in-frame clones, and not every one. The sample carries tens of thousands of clones, roughly three fifths recorded once. The source material was CD8+ T cells sorted from blood, sampled at week 0. These receptor sequences come from a human donor with alopecia areata. The CDR3 runs from the conserved cysteine through the conserved F or W. A D gene is named only where the DNA matches it firmly. Clone size appears in some rows only: once, few, many, or a class for an expanded clone.

D gene	CDR3 length	V gene	clone size	J gene	CDR3 DNA	CDR3 protein
NA	17	TRBV6-1	NA	TRBJ2-4	TGTGCCAGCAGTGAAATCCGACGGAAACTAGCCAAAAACATTCAGTACTTC	CASSEIRRKLAKNIQYF
TRBD2	15	TRBV5-1	NA	TRBJ2-1	TGCGCCAGCACTATAGCGGGAGATTGGGACAATGAGCAGTTCTTC	CASTIAGDWDNEQFF
NA	15	TRBV30	many	TRBJ2-2	TGTGCCTGGAGGGACCGGGACATGAACACCGGGGAGCTGTTTTTT	CAWRDRDMNTGELFF
TRBD2	17	TRBV7-9	NA	TRBJ2-7	TGTGCCAGCAGCTCGAGTCTAGCGGGAGGATTGAGTTACGAGCAGTACTTC	CASSSSLAGGLSYEQYF
NA	14	TRBV30	NA	TRBJ1-1	TGTGCCTGGAGTGTAATTGGGGGTCGGACTGAAGCTTTCTTT	CAWSVIGGRTEAFF
NA	15	TRBV29-1	once	TRBJ2-7	TGCAGCGTTGAAGACAGGAGCCGCCCCTCCTACGAGCAGTACTTC	CSVEDRSRPSYEQYF
NA	10	TRBV28	NA	TRBJ2-7	TGTGCCAGCAGCCGCTACGAGCAGTACTTC	CASSRYEQYF
TRBD2	18	TRBV4-2	few	TRBJ2-5	TGTGCCAGCAGCCACTGGGAGCTAGCGGGGGCTAATGGAGAGACCCAGTACTTC	CASSHWELAGANGETQYF
NA	13	TRBV29-1	NA	TRBJ2-7	TGCAGCGCCCTGAGCATCGGGACCCGAGAGCAGTACTTC	CSALSIGTREQYF
NA	15	TRBV4-1	NA	TRBJ1-2	TGCGCCAGCAGCCAAGATCCCTTTCAGGACTATGGCTACACCTTC	CASSQDPFQDYGYTF
NA	13	TRBV2	NA	TRBJ1-1	TGTGCCAGCATCCGGAGAGGTCGAACTGAAGCTTTCTTT	CASIRRGRTEAFF
NA	12	TRBV29-1	NA	TRBJ1-1	TGCAGCGTTGAGGGGGAGTCAGATGAAGCTTTCTTT	CSVEGESDEAFF
NA	14	TRBV11-2	few	TRBJ2-7	TGTGCCAGCAGCCCAACACGGCGTGGAAGCGAGCAGTACTTC	CASSPTRRGSEQYF
NA	14	TRBV6-1	few	TRBJ1-1	TGTGCCAGCAGTGAAGGGGCAGAGGGCACTGAAGCTTTCTTT	CASSEGAEGTEAFF
TRBD2	18	TRBV28	few	TRBJ2-2	TGTGCCAGCAGCTTACGAGGACTAGCGGGGGCGAACACCGGGGAGCTGTTTTTT	CASSLRGLAGANTGELFF
NA	14	TRBV29-1	few	TRBJ2-6	TGCAGCGTTGAAGATCCTTATGGGGCCAACGTCCTGACTTTC	CSVEDPYGANVLTF